This T cell receptor (beta chain) emerged from a study of tumor and adjacent non-tumor tissue in lung cancer. Study conclusions and caveats: Tumor tissue had significantly higher TCR diversity than normal lung.

The CDR3 totals 15 residues. CDR1 and CDR2 (germline): DFQATT, SNEGSKA (reference sequence). V lost 0 bases and J lost 7; bases outside the gene matches: 8. This clonotype has a count of ten or more. As yet, its antigen is unknown. The library came from three nested PCR rounds adapted from ARM-PCR protocols. MiXCR, applied by TCRdb to the multiplex PCR reads, yields one record per CDR3 protein. The data hold approximately 70,000 distinct CDR3 sequences, with about three quarters observed a single time. No cell sorting was done before RNA was extracted from the tissue. This sequence joins TRBV20-1 and TRBJ2-4; 8 positions agree with TRBD2. This TCR came from a man in his sixties with non-small cell lung cancer. The sequencing sample was made of lung tumor tissue. CDR3 sequence: CSARDEAGVVNIQYF. The CDR3 DNA is TGCAGTGCTAGAGATGAAGCGGGAGTTGTGAACATTCAGTACTTC.